These 7 T cell receptor beta chains were all obtained from the same sample, sequenced in a study of Ad26.COV2.S vaccination and SARS-CoV-2 variants. This sample's treatment: roughly 18 received Ad26.COV2.S at low or high dose, single or two shots; roughly 5 received placebo; per-sample allocation not given. After the first vaccine or placebo injection, samples were drawn on day 63. Profiling relied on immunoSEQ multiplex PCR, and the TCRdb table lists in-frame clones only, not all of them. The table lists about 350,000 clones, about 87% of them singletons. Sequenced material: peripheral blood, taken in a trial of Ad26.COV2.S vaccine versus placebo. The origin of the receptors is a person between 18 and 65 years old who received the Ad26.COV2.S COVID-19 vaccine or a placebo.

V usage is TRBV30 and J usage is TRBJ1-6, with 8 bases that match TRBD1. The CDR3 is 14 residues long. With V trimmed by 1 base and J by 6 bases, 2 bases remained unmatched. Per germline, CDR1 GTSNPN and CDR2 SVGIG (reference sequence). The CDR3 bases are TGTGCCTGGAGTGCAGGGGGCGGTAATTCACCCCTCCACTTT. Protein product: CAWSAGGGNSPLHF.

The chain combines TRBV5-1 with TRBJ1-2; 8 positions match TRBD1. Per the germline V gene, CDR1 is SGHRS and CDR2 is YFSETQ. Trimming at V came to 4 bases and at J to 1 base, leaving 9 bases not matched to a gene. The CDR3 has 16 amino acids. The CDR3 sequence is CASSGPGGAGNYGYTF. The CDR3 DNA is TGCGCCAGCAGCGGCCCAGGGGGCGCGGGTAACTATGGCTACACCTTC.

The chain has TRBV5-4 and TRBJ1-4; D gene unclear. This CDR3 is 14 amino acids long. Germline CDR1 reads SGHNT; CDR2 reads YYREEE (reference sequence). Between the trimmed V and J ends, which lost 2 bases and 7 bases, there was a span of 12 bases. In DNA, the CDR3 is TGTGCCAGCAGCTTCGGGCGAGGGAGTGAAAAACTGTTTTTT. Protein product: CASSFGRGSEKLFF.

The chain links TRBV9 to TRBJ2-1; 11 positions agree with TRBD2. The CDR3 has 16 residues. The germline V gene encodes CDR1 SGDLS and CDR2 YYNGEE. With V trimmed by 3 bases and J by 6 bases, 8 bases remained unmatched. This CDR3 is CASSALLAGVFNEQFF. The DNA of the CDR3 is TGTGCCAGCAGCGCTTTACTAGCGGGGGTTTTCAATGAGCAGTTCTTC.

The chain couples TRBV7-9 to TRBJ2-5; 7 bases align to TRBD2. CDR1 and CDR2 from the germline V gene are SEHNR and FQNEAQ (reference sequence). CDR3 length: 16 amino acids. V gave up 2 bases and J gave up 0 bases; unmatched junction bases: 6. In nucleotides, the CDR3 is TGTGCCAGCAGCTTATTAGCGGGTCCGTACCAAGAGACCCAGTACTTC. Its protein product is CASSLLAGPYQETQYF.

V gene TRBV29-1 combines with J gene TRBJ2-3; tentative D call: TRBD2 (5 bases). The germline V gene encodes CDR1 SQVTM and CDR2 ANQGSEA. V lost 8 bases to trimming and J lost 1 base, with 13 bases between them. The CDR3 spans 13 residues. CDR3 coding DNA: TGCAGCTCCCGGGGAGAAGGCACAGATACGCAGTATTTT. Translated: CSSRGEGTDTQYF.

This chain connects TRBV7-3 to TRBJ2-1, with a tentative D call TRBD2 (5 bases). Trimming removed 1 base at V and 10 bases at J, with 17 bases between. In germline, CDR1 is SGHTA, CDR2 FQGTGA. CDR3 length equals 15 residues. Here the CDR3 reads CASSLSLTTLNEQFF. DNA of the CDR3: TGTGCCAGCAGCTTAAGTCTGACTACTCTTAACGAGCAGTTCTTC.